This TCR beta chain was captured by sequencing in a study of blood T cell repertoires in COVID-19. At the level of the study: Some COVID-19 samples were acute and others convalescent; all came from the United States, Italy and Spain. PBMCs, B-cell-depleted T cells, or T cells were the source of the cDNA or gDNA that made up the material.

In the source study's methods: From reference gene primer amplification, estimates of nucleated cell counts were derived. The repertoire was sequenced with immunoSEQ multiplex PCR; TCRdb's copy has only in-frame clones and lacks some. V and J calls plus clone size are reproduced from that table; the DNA served to infer D and trimming. Counted here are some 43,000 clones, over 70% occurring once; the ten biggest clones make up approximately 4.7%. Regarding this clone: Different DNA sequences within this sample yield the same CDR3.

CDR3 length: 15 amino acids. Germline-derived CDR1 and CDR2 are SGHTA and FQGNSA. V lost 5 bases to trimming and J lost 3 bases; unmatched junction nucleotides: 4. J is TRBJ2-1 and V is TRBV7-2; 10 bases align to TRBD2. This TCR was sampled from a human donor in a cohort sampled during active COVID-19. Sequences were obtained from peripheral blood. CDR3 coding DNA: TGTGCCAGCAGCCCACGGACTAGCGGCTACAATGAGCAGTTCTTC. Its translation is CASSPRTSGYNEQFF.